This passage covers 9 T cell receptor beta chains from one sample sequenced in a study of T cell repertoires in cytomegalovirus infection. One entry per CDR3 protein results from TCRdb running MiXCR on the reads. Among 510,000 or so distinct CDR3 sequences listed, around 27% were seen once. What was sequenced was PBMCs. The source of these receptors is a human donor in good health (CMV status not recorded). Some clones in this sample may be carry-over from other donors' samples.

As to this clonotype: A much larger clone is a single base away; this may be a read error. The genes are TRBV7-2 and TRBJ1-2; no clear D gene. CDR1 is SGHTA and CDR2 is FQGNSA in the germline V gene. The CDR3 runs 13 residues. With 6 bases removed from V and 6 bases from J, the gap between germline ends came to 14 bases. CDR3 in DNA: TGTGCCAGCAGTCGGGCCAGGATCGATGGCTACACCTTC. Translating gives CASSRARIDGYTF.

The sample holds a few counts of this clonotype. V is TRBV11-2 and J is TRBJ2-3, with D possibly called TRBD1 or TRBD2 (5 bases each). There are 18 residues in the CDR3. Germline V gene lookup returns CDR1 SGHAT and CDR2 FQNNGV. Trimming cost V 0 bases and J 2 bases, with 18 bases left between them. The CDR3 is CASSLEWAVGTYTDTQYF. Written as DNA, the CDR3 is TGTGCCAGCAGCTTAGAATGGGCGGTGGGGACCTACACAGATACGCAGTATTTT.

This clonotype showed up just a few times. This rearrangement joins TRBV24-1 to TRBJ2-5; TRBD2 agrees at 9 bases. Looked up from germline, CDR1 is KGHDR and CDR2 is SFDVKD. V shed 9 bases and J 5 bases; nucleotides not matched to a gene: 9. This CDR3 is 14 amino acids long. CDR3 amino acids: CATARTSAGETQYF. CDR3 in DNA: TGTGCCACCGCCCGGACTAGCGCTGGGGAGACCCAGTACTTC.

This chain joins TRBV12-3 or TRBV12-4 and TRBJ1-5; 7 nucleotides align to TRBD1. The CDR3 runs 14 residues. Trimming at V came to 6 bases and at J to 6 bases, leaving 8 bases not matched to a gene. This CDR3 is CASSPTGDTQPQHF. The DNA for the CDR3 is TGTGCCAGCAGCCCAACAGGGGATACTCAGCCCCAGCATTTT.

The chain has TRBV7-9 and TRBJ2-7; possible D gene TRBD1, 5 bases. The CDR3 is 13 residues long. V gave up 3 bases and J gave up 5 bases, with 11 bases separating them. Germline lookup yields CDR1 SEHNR and CDR2 FQNEAQ (reference sequence). CDR3 region: CASSFFVGDEQYV. The CDR3 DNA is TGTGCCAGCAGCTTCTTCGTAGGGGACGAGCAGTACGTC.

The rearrangement links TRBV7-8 to TRBJ2-1; weak D call: TRBD1 (6 bases). Trimming took off 7 bases at V and 4 bases at J, with 14 bases between the two ends. From germline, CDR1 is SGHVS and CDR2 FQNEAQ. The CDR3 runs to 14 residues. CDR3 residues: CASMRGIEYNEQFF. The CDR3 region has the DNA TGTGCCAGCATGAGGGGGATCGAGTACAATGAGCAGTTCTTC. Together with reference TRBV7-8 and TRBJ2-1, the CDR3 gives the full variable domain: GAGVSQSPRYKVAKRGQDVALRCDPISGHVSLFWYQQALGQGPEFLTYFQNEAQLDKSGLPSDRFFAERPEGSVSTLKIQRTQQEDSAVYLCASMRGIEYNEQFFGPGTRLTVL.

This clonotype was picked up many times. The chain combines TRBV7-2 with TRBJ1-1; D gene ambiguous. V lost 5 bases, J lost 6 bases, and 19 bases lay in between. Germline V lookup: CDR1 SGHTA, CDR2 FQGNSA. The CDR3 extends over 15 amino acids. The CDR3 loop reads CASSMHSARGPEAFF. The CDR3 DNA reads TGTGCCAGCAGCATGCATTCGGCCCGAGGGCCTGAAGCTTTCTTT.

J is TRBJ2-5 and V is TRBV12-3 or TRBV12-4, with TRBD2 matching over 13 bases. The CDR3 runs 18 residues. The V gene end was trimmed by 5 bases and the J gene end by 4 bases; junction bases not matched to a gene: 13. CDR3 nucleotides: TGTGCCAGCAGTCCCTCCGCCGGGACTAGCGGGAAGGGAGAGACCCAGTACTTC. Protein: CASSPSAGTSGKGETQYF.

CDR3 sequence reads: CASSLAGPGTGNTIYF. Written as DNA, the CDR3 is TGCGCCAGCAGCTTGGCAGGACCCGGGACTGGAAACACCATATATTTT. The V and J genes are TRBV5-1 and TRBJ1-3; D gene ambiguous. Germline CDR1 SGHRS, CDR2 YFSETQ. The CDR3 is made up of 16 amino acids. Trimming shortened V by 0 bases and J by 2 bases, and 12 bases separated the two germline ends. Using reference TRBV5-1 and TRBJ1-3 for the parts outside the CDR3, the full variable domain is KAGVTQTPRYLIKTRGQQVTLSCSPISGHRSVSWYQQTPGQGLQFLFEYFSETQRNKGNFPGRFSGRQFSNSRSEMNVSTLELGDSALYLCASSLAGPGTGNTIYFGEGSWLTVV.